The source of this TCR beta chain is a study of Graves' ophthalmopathy and Graves' hyperthyroidism. Investigators amplified TCR beta CDR3 regions from RNA transcripts. HTBI primers were employed in first-round RT-PCR, then a second-round multiplex PCR followed. Each CDR3 protein is one row after TCRdb ran MiXCR on the multiplex PCR reads. The sample includes about 210,000 distinct CDR3 sequences, approximately 28% of them seen just once. Germline CDR1 is MGHDK and CDR2 is SYGVNS. The V and J ends lost 1 base and 5 bases respectively, with 27 bases between them. This CDR3 contains 20 residues. There are many counts of this clonotype. Moderate-to-severe activity, with CAS ≥3, NOSPECS ≥4 and duration under 3 months, characterized the donors with ophthalmopathy. The authors used Ficoll-Paque density gradient centrifugation to separate PBMCs. The input was approximately 10 ml of fresh peripheral blood.

The source of this sequence is a man aged 50 or older with Graves' ophthalmopathy. The chain links TRBV25-1 to TRBJ1-5; D might be TRBD1 (6 bases). The sequenced material came from peripheral blood. CDR3 nucleotides: TGTGCCAGCAGTGAATTGGAAGGGGCAGGGGATCTCGACCCTTATCAGCCCCAGCATTTT. This sequence encodes CASSELEGAGDLDPYQPQHF.